The 13 T cell receptor beta chains given below trace back to one sample, sequenced in a study of CD8 T cells in Susac syndrome. RNA totalling roughly 0.5 to 1 ug underwent reverse transcription with random hexamers. One entry per CDR3 protein results from TCRdb running MiXCR on the immunoSEQ multiplex PCR reads. This sample has some 120,000 distinct CDR3 sequences, with about 95% found just once. The specimen was CD4+ T cells from PBMCs. The origin of the receptors is a human donor in good health.

The chain employs TRBV20-1 and TRBJ1-1; D is uncertain. The germline V and J ends were trimmed by 3 bases and 1 base, with 6 bases remaining between them. Germline V gives CDR1 DFQATT, CDR2 SNEGSKA (reference sequence). The CDR3 extends over 12 amino acids. For the CDR3, the DNA is TGCAGTGCTAGCTCAGCGAACACTGAAGCTTTCTTT. Its translation: CSASSANTEAFF.

The V gene is TRBV20-1, the J gene TRBJ2-1; 12 nucleotides match TRBD2. CDR1 DFQATT and CDR2 SNEGSKA come from the germline V gene (reference sequence). The CDR3 is 15 residues long. The V gene end was trimmed by 3 bases and the J gene end by 7 bases; junction bases not matched to a gene: 7. Written as DNA, the CDR3 is TGCAGTGCTAGCGACGGACTAGCGGGGATAAATGAGCAGTTCTTC. Its protein product is CSASDGLAGINEQFF.

The rearrangement links TRBV18 to TRBJ2-5; D gene ambiguous. V was shortened by 0 bases and J by 3 bases, with 5 bases between the two germline ends. The CDR3 totals 13 residues. Germline loops: CDR1 KGHSH, CDR2 LQKENI. The CDR3 bases are TGTGCCAGCTCACCACCGAATGAAGAGACCCAGTACTTC. Translating it yields CASSPPNEETQYF.

The V gene is TRBV2, the J gene TRBJ1-1; D not certain. V was shortened by 7 bases and J by 1 base, with 10 bases between the two germline ends. The CDR3 extends over 13 amino acids. Germline loops: CDR1 SNHLY, CDR2 FYNNEI. CDR3 sequence (DNA): TGTGCCAGCAAACCAGGCCCGAACACTGAAGCTTTCTTT. Residues: CASKPGPNTEAFF.

The chain uses TRBV19 and TRBJ1-1; perhaps TRBD1 as D (6 bases). V was shortened by 3 bases and J by 2 bases, with 13 bases between the two germline ends. The CDR3 extends over 15 amino acids. Germline V lookup: CDR1 LNHDA, CDR2 SQIVND (reference sequence). CDR3 DNA sequence: TGTGCCAGTAGTATCTCGGGGGCTCTCAACACTGAAGCTTTCTTT. Encoded protein: CASSISGALNTEAFF.

The genes are TRBV5-1 and TRBJ2-2, with 11 bases aligning to TRBD2. Germline trimming cut 4 bases from V and 5 bases from J; bases unmatched to any gene: 7. CDR3 length: 16 residues. Germline CDR1 SGHRS, CDR2 YFSETQ. CDR3 amino acids: CASSQTSGTSTGELFF. The CDR3 bases are TGCGCCAGCAGCCAGACTAGCGGGACGTCGACCGGGGAGCTGTTTTTT.

This rearrangement joins TRBV29-1 to TRBJ2-5, with TRBD2 identical over 8 bases. After removal of 3 bases from V and 2 bases from J, the junction contained 11 bases not matched to a gene. The CDR3 contains 16 residues. Germline assignment: CDR1 SQVTM and CDR2 ANQGSEA. CDR3 region: CSVDRTNGREQETQYF. CDR3 sequence (DNA): TGCAGCGTTGATAGGACTAACGGGAGGGAACAAGAGACCCAGTACTTC.

V gene TRBV2 combines with J gene TRBJ2-2; 9 bases are a match to TRBD1. The CDR3 covers 15 residues. The V gene's germline CDR1 is SNHLY and CDR2 FYNNEI. V lost 2 bases, J lost 4 bases, and 2 bases stayed unmatched. DNA of the CDR3: TGTGCCAGCAGTGAAACAGGGGGCGTCACCGGGGAGCTGTTTTTT. Translated: CASSETGGVTGELFF.

The CDR3 DNA reads TGTGCCAGCACCATAGCGGGGTATGGCAATCAGCCCCAGCATTTT. Encoded protein: CASTIAGYGNQPQHF. This sequence joins TRBV12-3 or TRBV12-4 and TRBJ1-5; D uncertain. Deletions cut 7 bases from V and 2 bases from J, with 15 bases between. The CDR3 is made up of 15 amino acids.

The V call is TRBV29-1, the J call TRBJ2-7; D is unclear. The CDR3 consists of 11 residues. CDR1 and CDR2 from the germline V gene are SQVTM and ANQGSEA. The V end was cut by 4 bases, the J end by 1 base, with 5 bases between. CDR3 region: CSVGFSYEQYF. The CDR3 coding sequence is TGCAGCGTTGGGTTTTCCTACGAGCAGTACTTC.

The rearrangement links TRBV3-1 to TRBJ2-4; 10 nucleotides align to TRBD2. V trimming: 3 bases; J trimming: 9 bases; junction bases outside the gene matches: 11. The CDR3 has 16 amino acids. Germline V gene data show CDR1 as LGHDT and CDR2 as YNNKEL (reference sequence). The CDR3 is CASSQVAGGPGAIQYF. The CDR3 DNA sequence: TGTGCCAGCAGCCAGGTAGCGGGAGGACCAGGGGCCATTCAGTACTTC.

The chain joins TRBV5-1 to TRBJ1-4; 7 bases fit TRBD1. V lost 4 bases, J lost 6 bases, and 6 bases stayed unmatched. CDR3 length: 14 residues. Germline V gene sequence: CDR1 SGHRS, CDR2 YFSETQ. As DNA, the CDR3 is TGCGCCAGCAGCCCCGGGACAGAGGATGAAAAACTGTTTTTT. Protein: CASSPGTEDEKLFF. Complete variable domain (other parts from reference TRBV5-1 and TRBJ1-4): KAGVTQTPRYLIKTRGQQVTLSCSPISGHRSVSWYQQTPGQGLQFLFEYFSETQRNKGNFPGRFSGRQFSNSRSEMNVSTLELGDSALYLCASSPGTEDEKLFFGSGTQLSVL.

The V gene is TRBV28, the J gene TRBJ2-3; 9 nucleotides agree with TRBD1. Germline V gives CDR1 MDHEN, CDR2 SYDVKM. V shed 6 bases and J 1 base; nucleotides not matched to a gene: 8. The CDR3 runs 16 residues. The CDR3: CASSFAGTGRTDTQYF. The DNA for the CDR3 is TGTGCCAGCAGCTTCGCCGGGACAGGGCGCACAGATACGCAGTATTTT.